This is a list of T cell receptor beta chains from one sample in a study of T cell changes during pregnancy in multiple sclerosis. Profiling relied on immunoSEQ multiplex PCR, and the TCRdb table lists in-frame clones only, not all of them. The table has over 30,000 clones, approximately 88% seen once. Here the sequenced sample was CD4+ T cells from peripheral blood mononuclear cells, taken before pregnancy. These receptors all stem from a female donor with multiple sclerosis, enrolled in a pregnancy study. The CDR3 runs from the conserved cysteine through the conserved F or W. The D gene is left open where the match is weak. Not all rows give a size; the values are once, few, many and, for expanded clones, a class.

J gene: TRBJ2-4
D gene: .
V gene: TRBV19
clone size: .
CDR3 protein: CASSIQGSGSNIQYF
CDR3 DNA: TGTGCCAGTAGCATCCAGGGAAGTGGGTCAAACATTCAGTACTTC

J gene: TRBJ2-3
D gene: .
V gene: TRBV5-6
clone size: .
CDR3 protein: CASSLYSETATDTQYF
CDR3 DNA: TGTGCCAGCAGCTTGTATTCTGAGACAGCAACAGATACGCAGTATTTT

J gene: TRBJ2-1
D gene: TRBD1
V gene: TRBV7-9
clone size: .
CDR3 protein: CASSRGTGWGNEQFF
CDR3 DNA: TGTGCCAGCAGCAGAGGGACAGGGTGGGGCAATGAGCAGTTCTTC

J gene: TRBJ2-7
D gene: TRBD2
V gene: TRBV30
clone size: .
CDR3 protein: CAWSGSGRWQYF
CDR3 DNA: TGTGCCTGGAGTGGTAGCGGGAGGTGGCAGTACTTC

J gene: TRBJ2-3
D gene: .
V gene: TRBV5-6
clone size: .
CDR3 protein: CASSLVRRSTDTQYF
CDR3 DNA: TGTGCCAGCAGCTTGGTGCGGAGAAGCACAGATACGCAGTATTTT

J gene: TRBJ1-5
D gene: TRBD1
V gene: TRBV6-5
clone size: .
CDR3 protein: CASSYSKGGWNQPQHF
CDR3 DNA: TGTGCCAGCAGTTACTCGAAAGGGGGCTGGAATCAGCCCCAGCATTTT

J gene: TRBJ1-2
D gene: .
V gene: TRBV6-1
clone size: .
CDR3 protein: CASSPGEHYGYTF
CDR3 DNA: TGTGCCAGTTCACCGGGAGAGCACTATGGCTACACCTTC

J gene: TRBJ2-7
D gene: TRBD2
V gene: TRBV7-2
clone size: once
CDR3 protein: CASSLAAGGPYEQYF
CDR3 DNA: TGTGCCAGCAGCTTAGCAGCGGGAGGGCCCTACGAGCAGTACTTC

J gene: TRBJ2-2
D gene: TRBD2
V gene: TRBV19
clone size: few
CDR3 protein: CASSSAGGPGGELFF
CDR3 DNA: TGTGCCAGTAGTTCAGCGGGAGGGCCGGGCGGGGAGCTGTTTTTT

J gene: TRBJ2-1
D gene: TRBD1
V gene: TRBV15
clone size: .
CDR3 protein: CAIEQGGSYNEQFF
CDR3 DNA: TGTGCCATCGAACAGGGGGGCTCCTACAATGAGCAGTTCTTC

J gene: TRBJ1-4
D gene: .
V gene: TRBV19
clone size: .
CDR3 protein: CASSMGRQPLFF
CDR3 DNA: TGTGCCAGTAGTATGGGTCGACAGCCGCTGTTTTTT